The rows below give T cell receptor beta chains drawn from one sample of a study of cytotoxic CD8 clonotypes in ibrutinib-treated CLL. Clones were sequenced by immunoSEQ multiplex PCR, and TCRdb holds only the in-frame ones, with some missing. This sample carries some 300,000 clones, 70% to 80% of them seen once, and the ten largest clones take more than 6%. The sample was PBMCs, taken before ibrutinib treatment. The receptors originated from a human donor with chronic lymphocytic leukemia. Both conserved end residues are part of each CDR3. The order of the fields is V gene, D gene, clone size, J gene, CDR3 protein, CDR3 DNA. The D gene is left open where the match is weak. Only some rows state a clone size, as once, few, many or a class for expanded clones.

v_call: TRBV28; d_call: TRBD1; clone_size: .; j_call: TRBJ1-2; cdr3_aa: CASSGTEANYGYTF; cdr3_nt: TGTGCCAGCAGCGGGACAGAGGCTAACTATGGCTACACCTTC
v_call: TRBV4-2; d_call: TRBD2; clone_size: few; j_call: TRBJ2-1; cdr3_aa: CASSQEYRLAGEQFF; cdr3_nt: TGTGCCAGCAGCCAAGAGTACCGACTAGCTGGTGAGCAGTTCTTC
v_call: TRBV7-2; d_call: .; clone_size: many; j_call: TRBJ1-3; cdr3_aa: CASSLVGGGNTIYF; cdr3_nt: TGTGCCAGCAGCTTAGTAGGGGGTGGAAACACCATATATTTT
v_call: TRBV4-3; d_call: .; clone_size: .; j_call: TRBJ2-3; cdr3_aa: CASSQGGKSTDTQYF; cdr3_nt: TGCGCCAGCAGCCAAGGTGGGAAAAGCACAGATACGCAGTATTTT
v_call: TRBV29-1; d_call: .; clone_size: .; j_call: TRBJ2-7; cdr3_aa: CSVEDGLRGIDEQYF; cdr3_nt: TGCAGCGTTGAAGATGGCCTGCGGGGCATCGACGAGCAGTACTTC
v_call: TRBV28; d_call: .; clone_size: .; j_call: TRBJ2-7; cdr3_aa: CASSLALFQGQNSDYEQYF; cdr3_nt: TGTGCCAGCAGTTTAGCCCTGTTCCAGGGACAAAACTCCGACTACGAGCAGTACTTC
v_call: TRBV10-3; d_call: .; clone_size: .; j_call: TRBJ2-7; cdr3_aa: CAISELGTTYEQYF; cdr3_nt: TGTGCCATCAGTGAACTAGGGACAACCTACGAGCAGTACTTC
v_call: TRBV27; d_call: .; clone_size: .; j_call: TRBJ2-7; cdr3_aa: CASTPNWGSYEQYF; cdr3_nt: TGTGCCAGCACCCCAAATTGGGGCTCCTACGAGCAGTACTTC
v_call: TRBV11-2; d_call: .; clone_size: few; j_call: TRBJ2-5; cdr3_aa: CASSTRDGRETQYF; cdr3_nt: TGTGCCAGCAGCACACGGGACGGCCGAGAGACCCAGTACTTC
v_call: TRBV5-1; d_call: TRBD1; clone_size: .; j_call: TRBJ1-2; cdr3_aa: CASSSGTGGQYGYTF; cdr3_nt: TGCGCCAGCAGCTCCGGGACAGGGGGGCAGTATGGCTACACCTTC
v_call: TRBV7-8; d_call: .; clone_size: .; j_call: TRBJ2-1; cdr3_aa: CASSLSPAGWDEQFF; cdr3_nt: TGTGCCAGCAGCTTATCCCCGGCGGGGTGGGATGAGCAGTTCTTC
v_call: TRBV7-6; d_call: .; clone_size: .; j_call: TRBJ1-1; cdr3_aa: CASSLARANTEAFF; cdr3_nt: TGTGCCAGCAGCTTAGCCAGGGCGAACACTGAAGCTTTCTTT
v_call: TRBV29-1; d_call: .; clone_size: few; j_call: TRBJ1-2; cdr3_aa: CSVESFNYGYTF; cdr3_nt: TGCAGCGTTGAGAGTTTTAACTATGGCTACACCTTC
v_call: TRBV6-5; d_call: .; clone_size: .; j_call: TRBJ2-7; cdr3_aa: CASTIGSSYEQYF; cdr3_nt: TGTGCCAGCACGATTGGAAGCTCCTACGAGCAGTACTTC
v_call: TRBV10-3; d_call: TRBD1; clone_size: few; j_call: TRBJ1-5; cdr3_aa: CAISIGTGGQPQHF; cdr3_nt: TGTGCCATCAGCATAGGGACAGGGGGTCAGCCCCAGCATTTT
v_call: TRBV30; d_call: .; clone_size: .; j_call: TRBJ2-1; cdr3_aa: CAWIPDGDYNEQFF; cdr3_nt: TGTGCCTGGATCCCCGACGGAGACTACAATGAGCAGTTCTTC
v_call: TRBV9; d_call: TRBD2; clone_size: .; j_call: TRBJ2-7; cdr3_aa: CASSSSGRVYEQYF; cdr3_nt: TGTGCCAGCAGCAGTAGCGGGAGAGTCTACGAGCAGTACTTC
v_call: TRBV7-2; d_call: .; clone_size: few; j_call: TRBJ2-1; cdr3_aa: CASRTAGTLTNEQFF; cdr3_nt: TGTGCCAGTAGGACTGCCGGGACACTCACCAATGAGCAGTTCTTC
v_call: TRBV4-1; d_call: .; clone_size: .; j_call: TRBJ2-1; cdr3_aa: CASSQSDSQQFF; cdr3_nt: TGCGCCAGCAGCCAATCGGACAGTCAGCAGTTCTTC
v_call: TRBV5-1; d_call: .; clone_size: .; j_call: TRBJ2-1; cdr3_aa: CASSTTGGARSYNEQFF; cdr3_nt: TGCGCCAGCAGCACGACAGGAGGGGCGAGGTCCTACAATGAGCAGTTCTTC
v_call: TRBV11-3; d_call: .; clone_size: .; j_call: TRBJ2-3; cdr3_aa: CASSNGAGLSTDTQYF; cdr3_nt: TGTGCCAGCAGTAATGGGGCGGGACTCAGCACAGATACGCAGTATTTT
v_call: TRBV18; d_call: .; clone_size: .; j_call: TRBJ2-1; cdr3_aa: CASSLTGRDNEQFF; cdr3_nt: TGTGCCAGCTCACTCACCGGCAGGGACAATGAGCAGTTCTTC
v_call: TRBV25-1; d_call: TRBD2; clone_size: .; j_call: TRBJ2-3; cdr3_aa: CASSEYERGSTDTQYF; cdr3_nt: TGTGCCAGCAGTGAATATGAGCGGGGGAGCACAGATACGCAGTATTTT
v_call: TRBV5-1; d_call: .; clone_size: .; j_call: TRBJ2-2; cdr3_aa: CASSLVAVTNTGELFF; cdr3_nt: TGCGCCAGCAGCTTGGTTGCGGTAACGAACACCGGGGAGCTGTTTTTT
v_call: TRBV4-2; d_call: TRBD1; clone_size: .; j_call: TRBJ1-4; cdr3_aa: CASQTGINEKLFF; cdr3_nt: TGTGCCAGCCAGACAGGGATTAATGAAAAACTGTTTTTT
v_call: TRBV7-7; d_call: TRBD2; clone_size: .; j_call: TRBJ2-1; cdr3_aa: CASSLAAGTYNEQFF; cdr3_nt: TGTGCCAGCAGCTTAGCAGCGGGAACTTACAATGAGCAGTTCTTC
v_call: TRBV4-2; d_call: .; clone_size: .; j_call: TRBJ1-2; cdr3_aa: CASSADRNYGYTF; cdr3_nt: TGTGCCAGCAGCGCCGACAGAAACTATGGCTACACCTTC
v_call: TRBV11-3; d_call: TRBD2; clone_size: once; j_call: TRBJ2-1; cdr3_aa: CASSFLAGGPLGEQFF; cdr3_nt: TGTGCCAGCAGCTTCCTAGCGGGAGGGCCGCTAGGAGAGCAGTTCTTC
v_call: TRBV28; d_call: TRBD1; clone_size: .; j_call: TRBJ2-5; cdr3_aa: CASRGDRGQETQYF; cdr3_nt: TGTGCCAGCAGAGGGGACAGGGGGCAAGAGACCCAGTACTTC
v_call: TRBV29-1; d_call: .; clone_size: once; j_call: TRBJ2-1; cdr3_aa: CSVGDTAYEQFF; cdr3_nt: TGCAGCGTGGGGGACACCGCCTATGAGCAGTTCTTC
v_call: TRBV7-9; d_call: .; clone_size: .; j_call: TRBJ1-1; cdr3_aa: CASSLDSPYSF; cdr3_nt: TGTGCCAGCAGCTTAGACAGCCCTTACTCCTTT
v_call: TRBV10-3; d_call: TRBD2; clone_size: once; j_call: TRBJ2-1; cdr3_aa: CATSAGGPSFF; cdr3_nt: TGTGCCACTTCAGCGGGAGGGCCCTCGTTCTTC
v_call: TRBV2; d_call: TRBD1; clone_size: .; j_call: TRBJ1-4; cdr3_aa: CAIDGQGNSNEKLFF; cdr3_nt: TGTGCCATCGACGGACAGGGCAATTCTAATGAAAAACTGTTTTTT
v_call: TRBV23-1; d_call: .; clone_size: .; j_call: TRBJ2-7; cdr3_aa: CASSQFGLCYEQYF; cdr3_nt: TGCGCCAGCAGTCAATTTGGTCTGTGCTACGAGCAGTACTTC
v_call: TRBV27; d_call: .; clone_size: .; j_call: TRBJ1-4; cdr3_aa: CASSTSRGTNEKLFF; cdr3_nt: TGTGCCAGCAGTACCTCTCGGGGAACTAATGAAAAACTGTTTTTT
v_call: TRBV19; d_call: .; clone_size: once; j_call: TRBJ1-5; cdr3_aa: CASSIFGDGNQPQHF; cdr3_nt: TGTGCCAGTAGTATATTTGGGGACGGCAATCAGCCCCAGCATTTT
v_call: TRBV5-1; d_call: .; clone_size: .; j_call: TRBJ2-3; cdr3_aa: CASSLQDDTDTQYF; cdr3_nt: TGCGCCAGCAGCTTGCAGGATGACACAGATACGCAGTATTTT
v_call: TRBV9; d_call: TRBD2; clone_size: .; j_call: TRBJ2-7; cdr3_aa: CASKRLARAYEQYF; cdr3_nt: TGTGCCAGCAAAAGACTAGCGAGGGCCTACGAGCAGTACTTC
v_call: TRBV7-9; d_call: TRBD1; clone_size: .; j_call: TRBJ2-1; cdr3_aa: CASTSHRGEQFF; cdr3_nt: TGTGCCAGCACCTCGCACAGGGGAGAGCAGTTCTTC
v_call: TRBV13; d_call: .; clone_size: .; j_call: TRBJ2-7; cdr3_aa: CASSLVAGPYEQYF; cdr3_nt: TGTGCCAGCAGCTTAGTTGCAGGGCCCTACGAGCAGTACTTC
v_call: TRBV4-3; d_call: TRBD1; clone_size: .; j_call: TRBJ2-7; cdr3_aa: CASSQNPPGTATYEQYF; cdr3_nt: TGCGCCAGCAGCCAAAACCCACCCGGGACAGCAACCTACGAGCAGTACTTC
v_call: TRBV9; d_call: TRBD2; clone_size: .; j_call: TRBJ2-7; cdr3_aa: CASSASGTNSYEQYF; cdr3_nt: TGTGCCAGCAGCGCCTCCGGGACTAACTCCTACGAGCAGTACTTC